Listed here are 30 T cell receptor beta chains from one sample, sequenced in a study of cytomegalovirus exposure and HLA in healthy donors. Primers included in the PCR were 60 Vbeta and 13 Jbeta primers. The protocol was immunoSEQ multiplex PCR, while the TCRdb copy is restricted to in-frame clones and leaves out a portion. The profile covers about 110,000 clones, with around four fifths appearing a single time and 5% to 7.5% taken by the ten largest. What was sequenced was PBMCs. These receptors originate from a man in his thirties or forties in good health and CMV-seropositive.

The chain has TRBV5-4 and TRBJ2-5; weak D call: TRBD2 (6 bases). The V gene's germline CDR1 is SGHNT and CDR2 YYREEE (reference sequence). V shed 4 bases and J shed 5 bases, with 18 bases lying between them. CDR3 length: 15 residues. In DNA, the CDR3 is TGTGCCAGCAGCCCCAGTTTATCGGAGGGGGAGACCCAGTACTTC. As protein: CASSPSLSEGETQYF.

The chain couples TRBV25-1 to TRBJ1-1; 10 nucleotides align to TRBD1. Germline V gene data show CDR1 as MGHDK and CDR2 as SYGVNS. The CDR3 covers 17 residues. Unmatched junction bases numbered 8, after V lost 1 base and J lost 3 bases. CDR3 nucleotide sequence: TGTGCCAGCAGTGAATGGGTGGAGGGGACAGGGGACACTGAAGCTTTCTTT. It encodes CASSEWVEGTGDTEAFF.

The chain joins TRBV19 to TRBJ1-2; TRBD1 agrees at 8 bases. The V and J ends lost 5 bases and 6 bases, in that order; junction bases with no gene match: 5. The CDR3 spans 13 residues. Germline loops: CDR1 LNHDA, CDR2 SQIVND (reference sequence). CDR3 loop: CASSLRQGNGYTF. The CDR3 DNA reads as TGTGCCAGTAGTCTCAGACAGGGGAATGGCTACACCTTC.

The rearrangement uses TRBV18 and TRBJ2-7; 8 bases match TRBD1. Germline V gene data show CDR1 as KGHSH and CDR2 as LQKENI. V was pared by 4 bases and J by 0 bases, with 2 bases of the junction left unmatched. The CDR3 has 14 amino acids. CDR3 nucleotide sequence: TGTGCCAGCTCACTCGGACAGGGCTCCTACGAGCAGTACTTC. Translated: CASSLGQGSYEQYF.

The DNA for the CDR3 is TGTGCCTGGAGTGGACTCGCACAGACAGGGATGGGAAACACCATATATTTT. Translation gives CAWSGLAQTGMGNTIYF. V usage is TRBV30 and J usage is TRBJ1-3; 7 bases fit TRBD1. CDR3 length: 17 residues. J was trimmed by 4 bases and V by 1 base; bases with no gene match: 13. Germline CDR1 reads GTSNPN; CDR2 reads SVGIG (reference sequence).

The rearrangement uses TRBV7-9 and TRBJ2-1; 7 bases line up with TRBD1. V lost 0 bases, J lost 8 bases, and 4 bases stayed unmatched. The CDR3 runs 14 residues. In germline, CDR1 is SEHNR, CDR2 FQNEAQ (reference sequence). The CDR3 reads CASSLATGYDEQFF. The CDR3 nucleotides read TGTGCCAGCAGCTTAGCGACAGGGTACGATGAGCAGTTCTTC.

The rearrangement joins TRBV25-1 to TRBJ1-1; maybe TRBD1 (5 bases). The germline CDR1 and CDR2 sequences are MGHDK and SYGVNS. The CDR3 totals 15 residues. V was trimmed by 4 bases and J by 3 bases, leaving 15 bases between them. CDR3 amino acids: CASSATGLGYTEAFF. DNA for the CDR3: TGTGCCAGCAGTGCCACAGGTCTGGGCTACACTGAAGCTTTCTTT. The full variable domain, with the rest looked up from reference TRBV25-1 and TRBJ1-1, is EADIYQTPRYLVIGTGKKITLECSQTMGHDKMYWYQQDPGMELHLIHYSYGVNSTEKGDLSSESTVSRIRTEHFPLTLESARPSHTSQYLCASSATGLGYTEAFFGQGTRLTVV.

The J gene is TRBJ2-2, the V gene TRBV5-1, with a tentative D call TRBD1 (6 bases). The CDR3 consists of 15 residues. From germline, CDR1 is SGHRS and CDR2 YFSETQ. The germline V and J ends were trimmed by 4 bases and 1 base, with 11 bases remaining between them. The CDR3 region has the DNA TGCGCCAGCAGCCCACAGGGAGAGAACACCGGGGAGCTGTTTTTT. Its protein is CASSPQGENTGELFF.

This sequence joins TRBV18 and TRBJ2-5; possibly TRBD1 for D (5 bases). The V end lost 3 bases, the J end lost 5 bases, and 10 bases lay between the germline ends. The CDR3 length is 13 residues. Germline V gene lookup returns CDR1 KGHSH and CDR2 LQKENI. The CDR3 sequence: CASSPRERETQYF. CDR3 DNA sequence: TGTGCCAGCTCACCCAGGGAACGGGAGACCCAGTACTTC.

J is TRBJ2-1 and V is TRBV18; 8 bases align to TRBD1. The CDR3 spans 16 residues. With 2 bases clipped from V and 4 bases from J, the junction kept 7 bases outside the gene matches. In germline, CDR1 is KGHSH, CDR2 LQKENI. CDR3 region: CASSPFPGGDYNEQFF. The CDR3 region has the DNA TGTGCCAGCTCACCATTCCCAGGGGGCGATTACAATGAGCAGTTCTTC.

CDR3 sequence: CASSIEQPGNGELFF. The CDR3 DNA is TGTGCCAGTAGTATAGAGCAGCCAGGGAACGGGGAGCTGTTTTTT. The chain has TRBV19 and TRBJ2-2, with a tentative D call TRBD1 (5 bases). Trimming stripped 0 bases from V and 7 bases from J, with 12 bases between. The CDR3 extends over 15 amino acids. CDR1 LNHDA and CDR2 SQIVND come from the germline V gene (reference sequence).

The chain has TRBV29-1 and TRBJ1-3; D unresolved. CDR1 and CDR2 (germline): SQVTM, ANQGSEA. CDR3 length equals 14 residues. The germline V and J ends were trimmed by 3 bases and 1 base, with 10 bases remaining between them. Here the CDR3 DNA reads TGCAGCGTTGAGATCTTCACTTCTGGAAACACCATATATTTT. Translating it yields CSVEIFTSGNTIYF. Full variable domain (outside the CDR3, taken from reference TRBV29-1 and TRBJ1-3): SAVISQKPSRDICQRGTSLTIQCQVDSQVTMMFWYRQQPGQSLTLIATANQGSEATYESGFVIDKFPISRPNLTFSTLTVSNMSPEDSSIYLCSVEIFTSGNTIYFGEGSWLTVV.

The rearrangement uses TRBV5-1 and TRBJ2-3; TRBD2 aligns across 9 bases. The trim removed 6 bases at V and 0 bases at J, leaving 2 bases unmatched. The CDR3 totals 14 residues. Germline CDR1 reads SGHRS; CDR2 reads YFSETQ. CDR3: CASTTSGSTDTQYF. The CDR3 nucleotides are TGCGCCAGCACCACTAGCGGGAGCACAGATACGCAGTATTTT.

The chain couples TRBV4-1 to TRBJ1-4; tentative D call: TRBD1 (6 bases). Trimming left V 1 base short and J 2 bases short, with 11 bases between. In germline, CDR1 is MGHRA, CDR2 YSYEKL. CDR3 length: 16 residues. Written as DNA, the CDR3 is TGCGCCAGCAGCCAAGGGCAGGGGCCCACTAATGAAAAACTGTTTTTT. Amino acid sequence: CASSQGQGPTNEKLFF.

The V gene is TRBV19, the J gene TRBJ1-6; D not resolved. From germline, CDR1 is LNHDA and CDR2 SQIVND (reference sequence). Deletions cut 3 bases from V and 6 bases from J, with 9 bases between. The CDR3 consists of 14 residues. CDR3 amino acids: CASSMRVGNSPLHF. CDR3 nucleotides: TGTGCCAGTAGTATGCGAGTCGGTAATTCACCCCTCCACTTT.

The chain couples TRBV28 to TRBJ1-2, with TRBD1 matching over 8 bases. V lost 4 bases, J lost 6 bases, and 10 bases stayed unmatched. The CDR3 runs 15 residues. CDR1 and CDR2 (germline): MDHEN, SYDVKM. CDR3 in amino acids: CASSSLGQGRNGYTF. In DNA, the CDR3 is TGTGCCAGCAGTTCTCTCGGACAGGGAAGGAATGGCTACACCTTC.

This chain uses TRBV5-8 with TRBJ2-7, with TRBD2 identical over 12 bases. Looked up from germline, CDR1 is SGHTS and CDR2 is YDEGEE. The V gene end was trimmed by 3 bases and the J gene end by 7 bases; junction bases not matched to a gene: 11. The CDR3 loop spans 16 amino acids. CDR3 sequence (DNA): TGTGCCAGCAGCTATTATAGGACTAGCGGGGAAGGGGAGCAGTACTTC. Its translation is CASSYYRTSGEGEQYF.

The chain uses TRBV11-2 and TRBJ1-2; 9 bases fit TRBD1. CDR3 length: 15 residues. Germline loops: CDR1 SGHAT, CDR2 FQNNGV. V dropped 4 bases and J dropped 2; count of bases not matched to a gene: 5. The CDR3 bases are TGTGCCAGCAGCTCTTACAGGGGGCGCAACTATGGCTACACCTTC. Translated, it gives CASSSYRGRNYGYTF.

Comments on this clone: At one boundary the junction diverges from the germline segment, which might be a read error. The chain recombines TRBV5-1 with TRBJ2-3; 8 bases agree with TRBD2. Germline V gene data show CDR1 as SGHRS and CDR2 as YFSETQ. CDR3 length: 18 residues. The CDR3 DNA sequence: TGCGCCGGCAGCTTGGCCGGACTAGCCCCGGGAGATGAGGATACGCAGTATTTT. It specifies CAGSLAGLAPGDEDTQYF.

The chain is built from TRBV9 and TRBJ2-3, with 15 bases lining up with TRBD2. V gave up 3 bases and J gave up 4 bases; unmatched junction bases: 3. Per the germline V gene, CDR1 is SGDLS and CDR2 is YYNGEE. This CDR3 spans 16 amino acids. CDR3 region: CASSARTSGGADTQYF. In nucleotides, the CDR3 is TGTGCCAGCAGCGCCCGGACTAGCGGGGGGGCAGATACGCAGTATTTT. Full variable domain (missing parts from reference TRBV9 and TRBJ2-3): DSGVTQTPKHLITATGQRVTLRCSPRSGDLSVYWYQQSLDQGLQFLIQYYNGEERAKGNILERFSAQQFPDLHSELNLSSLELGDSALYFCASSARTSGGADTQYFGPGTRLTVL.

The V gene is TRBV9, the J gene TRBJ2-3, with D tentatively TRBD1 (6 bases). Trimming shortened V by 6 bases and J by 1 base, and 12 bases separated the two germline ends. This CDR3 spans 14 amino acids. CDR1 is SGDLS and CDR2 is YYNGEE in the germline V gene. The CDR3 coding sequence is TGTGCCAGCAACCTCGAGGGGGGCACAGATACGCAGTATTTT. It translates to CASNLEGGTDTQYF.

J is TRBJ2-7 and V is TRBV27; 7 bases agree with TRBD1. This CDR3 is 14 amino acids long. The germline V gene has CDR1 MNHEY and CDR2 SMNVEV (reference sequence). Trimming cost V 6 bases and J 2 bases; bases outside gene matches: 7. The CDR3 nucleotides are TGTGCCAGCAGCCACAGGGGTTTGGCCTACGAGCAGTACTTC. Translation: CASSHRGLAYEQYF.

This clone was detected only a few times. The chain links TRBV19 to TRBJ2-7; D uncertain. CDR1 and CDR2 from the germline V gene are LNHDA and SQIVND (reference sequence). V gave up 3 bases and J gave up 0 bases, with 9 bases separating them. The CDR3 covers 14 residues. CDR3 sequence (DNA): TGTGCCAGTAGTATTGACTTAAACTCCTACGAGCAGTACTTC. This translates into CASSIDLNSYEQYF. Supplemented by reference TRBV19 and TRBJ2-7, the full variable domain reads DGGITQSPKYLFRKEGQNVTLSCEQNLNHDAMYWYRQDPGQGLRLIYYSQIVNDFQKGDIAEGYSVSREKKESFPLTVTSAQKNPTAFYLCASSIDLNSYEQYFGPGTRLTVT.

The CDR3 is CASRDYNYEQYF. The CDR3 bases are TGTGCCAGCCGGGACTATAACTACGAGCAGTACTTC. The J gene is TRBJ2-7, the V gene TRBV7-9; the match to TRBD2 covers 7 bases. Germline trimming cut 8 bases from V and 3 bases from J; bases unmatched to any gene: 4. CDR1 is SEHNR and CDR2 is FQNEAQ in the germline V gene (reference sequence). This CDR3 contains 12 residues.

The V gene is TRBV19, the J gene TRBJ1-3; 8 bases are a match to TRBD1. CDR1 is LNHDA and CDR2 is SQIVND in the germline V gene (reference sequence). The CDR3 contains 13 residues. V was clipped by 4 bases and J by 7 bases; unmatched bases: 3. The CDR3 region is CASSTQGANTIYF. DNA of the CDR3: TGTGCCAGTAGTACCCAGGGGGCCAACACCATATATTTT.

The chain employs TRBV27 and TRBJ1-1; 7 bases are shared with TRBD1. The CDR3 contains 14 residues. Germline CDR1 MNHEY, CDR2 SMNVEV (reference sequence). V shed 6 bases and J 6 bases; nucleotides not matched to a gene: 10. The CDR3 spells CASSPTGVFAEAFF. CDR3 DNA sequence: TGTGCCAGCAGCCCCACAGGGGTGTTCGCTGAAGCTTTCTTT.

The gene calls are TRBV27 and TRBJ2-7, with TRBD1 identical over 10 bases. CDR3 size: 13 residues. CDR1 and CDR2 (germline): MNHEY, SMNVEV (reference sequence). Trimming took 6 bases from V and 2 from J; bases not matched to a gene: 1. CDR3 protein: CASSGTGAYEQYF. CDR3 coding DNA: TGTGCCAGCAGCGGGACAGGGGCCTACGAGCAGTACTTC.

The chain recombines TRBV10-3 with TRBJ2-1; 9 bases map to TRBD2. The CDR3 length is 15 residues. Germline CDR1 is ENHRY and CDR2 is SYGVKD. Germline trimming cut 3 bases from V and 9 bases from J; bases unmatched to any gene: 9. This CDR3 reads CAISDSAGGPGEQFF. The CDR3 DNA follows: TGTGCCATCAGTGATTCCGCGGGGGGGCCTGGTGAGCAGTTCTTC.

The gene calls are TRBV7-9 and TRBJ2-5; TRBD2 matches at 11 bases. The CDR3 is 16 residues long. Looked up from germline, CDR1 is SEHNR and CDR2 is FQNEAQ (reference sequence). The ends lost 7 bases at V and 4 bases at J; junction bases unmatched: 11. The CDR3 spells CASTRFSGGASETQYF. CDR3 nucleotide sequence: TGTGCCAGCACCCGATTTAGCGGGGGGGCTTCAGAGACCCAGTACTTC.

This chain connects TRBV6-6 to TRBJ1-1, with a tentative D call TRBD1 (5 bases). Germline CDR1 and CDR2: MNHNY and SVGAGI (reference sequence). The CDR3 loop spans 15 amino acids. V gave up 7 bases and J gave up 8 bases, with 23 bases separating them. The CDR3 protein is CASTERGLVSGEAFF. The CDR3 nucleotides are TGTGCCAGCACCGAAAGGGGACTAGTGAGCGGGGAAGCTTTCTTT.